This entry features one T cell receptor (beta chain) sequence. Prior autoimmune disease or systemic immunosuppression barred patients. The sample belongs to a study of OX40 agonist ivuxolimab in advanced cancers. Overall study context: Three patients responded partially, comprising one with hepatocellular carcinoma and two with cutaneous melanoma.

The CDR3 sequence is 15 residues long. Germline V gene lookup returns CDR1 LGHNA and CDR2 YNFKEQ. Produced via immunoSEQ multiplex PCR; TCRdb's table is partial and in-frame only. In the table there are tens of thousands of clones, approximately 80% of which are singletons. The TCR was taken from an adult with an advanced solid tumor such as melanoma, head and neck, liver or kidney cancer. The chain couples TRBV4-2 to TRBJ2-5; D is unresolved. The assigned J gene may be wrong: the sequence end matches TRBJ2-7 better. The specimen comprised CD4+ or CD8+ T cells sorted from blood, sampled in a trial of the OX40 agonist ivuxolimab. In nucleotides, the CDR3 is TGTGCCAGCAGCCAAGATATTCTCAGGTTCGACGAGCAGTACTTC. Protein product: CASSQDILRFDEQYF.